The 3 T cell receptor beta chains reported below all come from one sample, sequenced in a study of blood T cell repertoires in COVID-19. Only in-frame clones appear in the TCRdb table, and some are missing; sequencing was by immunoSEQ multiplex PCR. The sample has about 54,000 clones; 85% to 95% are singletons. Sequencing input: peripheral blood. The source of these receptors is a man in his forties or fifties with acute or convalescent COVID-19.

CDR3: CASSLGQDYSPLHF. CDR3 nucleotide sequence: TGCGCCAGCAGCTTGGGACAGGATTATTCACCCCTCCACTTT. The genes are TRBV5-1 and TRBJ1-6, with D possibly TRBD1 on 6 matching bases. The CDR3 sequence is 14 residues long. The V and J ends lost 0 bases and 8 bases respectively, with 9 bases between them. Germline V CDR1 and CDR2: SGHRS, YFSETQ.

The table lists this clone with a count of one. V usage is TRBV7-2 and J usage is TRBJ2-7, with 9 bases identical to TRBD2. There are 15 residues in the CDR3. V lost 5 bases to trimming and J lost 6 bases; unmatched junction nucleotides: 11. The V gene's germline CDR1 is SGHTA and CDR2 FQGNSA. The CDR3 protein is CASSLEGSGSAEQYF. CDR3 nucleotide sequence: TGTGCCAGCAGCCTGGAAGGTAGCGGGAGCGCCGAGCAGTACTTC.

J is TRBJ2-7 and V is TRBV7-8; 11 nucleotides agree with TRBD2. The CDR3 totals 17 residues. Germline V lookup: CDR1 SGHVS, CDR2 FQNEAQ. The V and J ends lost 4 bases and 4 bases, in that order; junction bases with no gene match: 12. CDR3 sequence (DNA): TGTGCCAGCAGCTCACATAAAGTAGCGGGAGGGGTTTACGAGCAGTACTTC. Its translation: CASSSHKVAGGVYEQYF.